The present entry profiles one T cell receptor beta chain with its context. What it binds is unknown. This entry comes from a study of T cell repertoires in cytomegalovirus infection. Overall study: Carrying CMV and the relevant HLA type showed in public TCR beta signatures.

This CDR3 is 14 amino acids long. V was cut by 0 bases and J by 1 base, with 6 bases left in between. CDR1 and CDR2 (germline): MNHEY, SVGAGI. TCRdb reprocessed the reads via MiXCR and lists one record per CDR3 protein. The table lists about 83,000 distinct CDR3 sequences, 20% to 30% of them singletons. The clonotype was recovered from a human donor in good health (CMV status not recorded). Some clones in this sample may be carry-over from other donors' samples. The material was CD8+ T cells from cultured PBMCs, obtained from culture after CMV antigen stimulation. The V call is TRBV6-5, the J call TRBJ1-1; no firm D call. CDR3 sequence (DNA): TGTGCCAGCAGTTACTCGGTCAGGAACACTGAAGCTTTCTTT. Protein product: CASSYSVRNTEAFF.